This T cell receptor (beta chain) was found in a study of early T cells in non-severe SARS-CoV-2 infection. Study-level information: Unsorted whole-blood RNA was sequenced in bulk, leaving chains unpaired. Study results and limitations: Missing private and CD4 specificities, VDJdb matching favored anti-spike CD8 responses.

The library protocol tagged individual cDNA molecules with unique molecular identifiers. Each CDR3 protein gets one entry after TCRdb re-called the 5' RACE reads with MiXCR. The top ten clones hold around 1.5% of a sample with 59,000 or so distinct CDR3 sequences, over 9.5% of them seen once. Notes on this clonotype: No antigen is known for it.

This sequence was found in an adult who was a healthcare worker with PCR-confirmed SARS-CoV-2 infection or an uninfected control (not recorded which). The sequenced sample was whole blood, obtained at baseline.

Here the CDR3 DNA reads TGTGCCAGCAGTTTCGAAAGGGCGGCCCCCACTGAAGCTTTCTTT. Translating gives CASSFERAAPTEAFF. The V gene is TRBV6-2 or TRBV6-3, the J gene TRBJ1-1; no definite D call. Germline CDR1 reads MNHEY; CDR2 reads SVGEGT. The CDR3 length is 15 residues. Trimming removed 4 bases at V and 4 bases at J, with 16 bases between.